This TCR beta chain stems from a study of shared clonotypes between healthy human individuals. Study context: Participating donors consisted of two women and a few men aged 18 to 49. Study-wide points: It was the non-shared clonotypes that had lower generation probabilities than clonotypes shared by all four donors.

The test was conducted at deep level. Every subset's genomic DNA went evenly onto several immunoSEQ plates. Profiling relied on immunoSEQ multiplex PCR, and the TCRdb table lists in-frame clones only, not all of them. The sample shows millions of clones, more than 80% of them seen only once. The germline V gene encodes CDR1 SGDLS and CDR2 YYNGEE. The V gene lost 1 base and the J gene lost 1 base, with 13 bases spanning the gap. The CDR3 contains 16 residues. About this clone: The antigen is not known.

The sequence was obtained from a man younger than 35 in good health. Some clones in this sample may be carry-over from other donors' samples. V and J are TRBV9 and TRBJ2-3, with D perhaps given as TRBD1 or TRBD2 (5 bases each). Material: naive CD4+ T cells from PBMCs. Specified subset: CD45RA+ positively selected. The DNA for the CDR3 is TGTGCCAGCAGCGTAACGGTCGGGGCGGGCACAGATACGCAGTATTTT. It translates to CASSVTVGAGTDTQYF.